This T cell receptor beta chain appears in the sequencing data of a study of blood T cell repertoires in COVID-19. After removal of 8 bases from V and 1 base from J, the junction contained 7 bases not matched to a gene. The CDR3 is 14 amino acids. CDR1 is GTSNPN, CDR2 SVGIG, per germline (reference sequence). The method was immunoSEQ multiplex PCR; TCRdb's version includes in-frame clones alone and lacks a portion of them. Of fewer than 100,000 clones in the sample, 65% to 90% were seen once. This rearrangement joins TRBV30 to TRBJ2-5; the match to TRBD2 covers 10 bases. The TCR was taken from a man in his sixties with acute or convalescent COVID-19. The material sequenced was peripheral blood. This CDR3 reads CAQASGGFQETQYF. CDR3 DNA sequence: TGTGCCCAAGCTAGCGGGGGATTCCAAGAGACCCAGTACTTC.